This T cell receptor beta chain was identified during a study of T cells in Graves' hyperthyroidism and ophthalmopathy. Background on the study: Peripheral blood samples were taken at initial diagnosis, prior to any treatment. Study results and caveats: A model of 13 V-J pairs discriminated ophthalmopathy from stable hyperthyroidism. For ophthalmopathy, model prediction preceded onset by a median approximately 6 months.

Notes on this clonotype: The antigen remains unidentified.

Clinical symptoms, serum thyroxine and TRAb, thyroid ultrasound and orbital computed tomography together formed the diagnostic basis. RNA transcripts gave rise to amplified TCR beta CDR3 regions. Primed by the HTBI set, a first-round RT-PCR was run on the TCR CDR3. Via MiXCR, TCRdb re-called the multiplex PCR reads, giving one row per CDR3 protein. The sample carries fewer than 40,000 distinct CDR3 sequences, around 56% recorded once. This receptor was identified in a man aged 35 to 55 with Graves' ophthalmopathy. The sample comprised blood.

For the CDR3, the DNA is TGTGCCAGCAGCCCGGGACAGGGAGGTAATGAGCAGTTCTTC. This translates into CASSPGQGGNEQFF. This chain connects TRBV7-6 to TRBJ2-1, with TRBD1 identical over 9 bases. After removal of 5 bases from V and 7 bases from J, the junction contained 6 bases not matched to a gene. From germline, CDR1 is SGHVS and CDR2 FNYEAQ. The CDR3 contains 14 residues.